A selection of T cell receptor beta chains follows, all from one sample in a study of T cell repertoires in cytomegalovirus infection. TCRdb re-derived calls from the reads in MiXCR, one entry per CDR3 protein. The sample yields about 210,000 distinct CDR3 sequences, around 6.2% seen once. The sample consisted of PBMCs. The receptors derive from a human donor in good health (CMV status not recorded). Some clones in this sample may be carry-over from other donors' samples. Both conserved end residues are part of each CDR3. D genes are given only for firm matches. Not every row has a clone size; where given, it reads once, few, many or a size class.

V gene: TRBV6-5
D gene: TRBD1
J gene: TRBJ2-1
clone size: NA
CDR3 protein: CASSYGTGLYNEQFF
CDR3 DNA: TGTGCCAGCAGTTACGGGACAGGGCTCTACAATGAGCAGTTCTTC

V gene: TRBV7-2
D gene: NA
J gene: TRBJ1-1
clone size: many
CDR3 protein: CASSSTALNTEAFF
CDR3 DNA: TGTGCCAGCAGCTCGACCGCCTTGAACACTGAAGCTTTCTTT

V gene: TRBV7-2
D gene: NA
J gene: TRBJ1-5
clone size: many
CDR3 protein: CASSIGHQPQHF
CDR3 DNA: TGTGCCAGCAGCATCGGACATCAGCCCCAGCATTTT

V gene: TRBV29-1
D gene: NA
J gene: TRBJ1-1
clone size: many
CDR3 protein: CSVVAGQSTEAFF
CDR3 DNA: TGCAGCGTTGTGGCAGGGCAGTCCACTGAAGCTTTCTTT

V gene: TRBV7-6
D gene: NA
J gene: TRBJ1-1
clone size: many
CDR3 protein: CASSRERDSNTEAFF
CDR3 DNA: TGTGCCAGCAGCCGGGAAAGGGATTCAAACACTGAAGCTTTCTTT

V gene: TRBV28
D gene: NA
J gene: TRBJ2-5
clone size: many
CDR3 protein: CASSLYEGTQETQYF
CDR3 DNA: TGTGCCAGCAGTTTATATGAGGGAACTCAAGAGACCCAGTACTTC

V gene: TRBV6-1
D gene: NA
J gene: TRBJ1-5
clone size: many
CDR3 protein: CASRYGGGQPQHF
CDR3 DNA: TGTGCCAGCCGCTATGGTGGGGGACAGCCCCAGCATTTT

V gene: TRBV29-1
D gene: NA
J gene: TRBJ2-6
clone size: many
CDR3 protein: CSVGQPGANVLTF
CDR3 DNA: TGCAGCGTTGGGCAGCCTGGGGCCAACGTCCTGACTTTC

V gene: TRBV20-1
D gene: NA
J gene: TRBJ1-5
clone size: many
CDR3 protein: CSARGRGADQPQHF
CDR3 DNA: TGCAGTGCTCGGGGGAGGGGGGCCGATCAGCCCCAGCATTTT

V gene: TRBV5-6
D gene: TRBD1
J gene: TRBJ1-1
clone size: many
CDR3 protein: CASSLRDRGYTEAFF
CDR3 DNA: TGTGCCAGCAGCCTGCGGGACAGGGGCTACACTGAAGCTTTCTTT

V gene: TRBV11-2
D gene: TRBD1
J gene: TRBJ1-2
clone size: many
CDR3 protein: CASEPGQGALGYTF
CDR3 DNA: TGTGCCAGTGAGCCCGGACAGGGGGCTCTGGGCTACACCTTC

V gene: TRBV20-1
D gene: TRBD1
J gene: TRBJ2-5
clone size: many
CDR3 protein: CSASDRGETQYF
CDR3 DNA: TGCAGTGCTAGCGACAGGGGAGAGACCCAGTACTTC

V gene: TRBV5-5
D gene: NA
J gene: TRBJ2-7
clone size: NA
CDR3 protein: CASMTRDGPYEQYF
CDR3 DNA: TGTGCCAGCATGACGAGGGACGGACCCTACGAGCAGTACTTC

V gene: TRBV29-1
D gene: NA
J gene: TRBJ2-7
clone size: many
CDR3 protein: CSVGHHEQYF
CDR3 DNA: TGCAGCGTGGGACACCACGAGCAGTACTTC

V gene: TRBV2
D gene: NA
J gene: TRBJ1-2
clone size: many
CDR3 protein: CASSRDIMGGYTF
CDR3 DNA: TGTGCCAGCAGCCGGGACATTATGGGGGGCTACACCTTC

V gene: TRBV20-1
D gene: NA
J gene: TRBJ1-5
clone size: few
CDR3 protein: CSARGSGTMNQPQHF
CDR3 DNA: TGCAGTGCTAGAGGGAGCGGGACTATGAATCAGCCCCAGCATTTT

V gene: TRBV29-1
D gene: NA
J gene: TRBJ1-2
clone size: few
CDR3 protein: CSVVRRGGAGYGYTF
CDR3 DNA: TGCAGCGTTGTAAGACGGGGAGGCGCAGGCTATGGCTACACCTTC

V gene: TRBV4-1
D gene: TRBD1
J gene: TRBJ1-2
clone size: many
CDR3 protein: CASSPGEGAYGYTF
CDR3 DNA: TGCGCCAGCAGCCCAGGGGAGGGGGCCTATGGCTACACCTTC

V gene: TRBV5-1
D gene: NA
J gene: TRBJ1-3
clone size: many
CDR3 protein: CASSLAGDSGNTIYF
CDR3 DNA: TGCGCCAGCAGCTTGGCCGGTGACTCTGGAAACACCATATATTTT

V gene: TRBV28
D gene: NA
J gene: TRBJ1-2
clone size: many
CDR3 protein: CASSFGRSEGGYTF
CDR3 DNA: TGTGCCAGCAGTTTCGGCAGGTCTGAGGGTGGCTACACCTTC

V gene: TRBV13
D gene: TRBD2
J gene: TRBJ2-1
clone size: few
CDR3 protein: CASSLRTSGGREQFF
CDR3 DNA: TGTGCCAGCAGCTTAAGGACTAGCGGGGGCAGGGAGCAGTTCTTC

V gene: TRBV28
D gene: NA
J gene: TRBJ2-1
clone size: many
CDR3 protein: CASSSQEGHSYNEQFF
CDR3 DNA: TGTGCCAGCAGTTCTCAGGAGGGACACTCCTACAATGAGCAGTTCTTC

V gene: TRBV20-1
D gene: NA
J gene: TRBJ1-3
clone size: NA
CDR3 protein: CSARTGNTIYF
CDR3 DNA: TGCAGTGCTAGGACTGGAAACACCATATATTTT

V gene: TRBV7-2
D gene: NA
J gene: TRBJ1-6
clone size: many
CDR3 protein: CASSSLRAGWVGSPLHF
CDR3 DNA: TGTGCCAGCAGCTCCCTCCGGGCCGGCTGGGTGGGCTCACCCCTCCACTTT

V gene: TRBV20-1
D gene: TRBD1
J gene: TRBJ2-7
clone size: few
CDR3 protein: CSARDQRTGFYEQYF
CDR3 DNA: TGCAGTGCTAGAGATCAAAGGACAGGATTCTACGAGCAGTACTTC

V gene: TRBV5-1
D gene: TRBD1
J gene: TRBJ2-7
clone size: many
CDR3 protein: CASSTKPGGFDEQYF
CDR3 DNA: TGCGCCAGCAGCACAAAGCCAGGGGGCTTCGACGAGCAGTACTTC

V gene: TRBV4-3
D gene: NA
J gene: TRBJ2-1
clone size: many
CDR3 protein: CASSQDARDSRFYNEQFF
CDR3 DNA: TGCGCCAGCAGCCAAGACGCTAGGGATTCCCGCTTTTACAATGAGCAGTTCTTC

V gene: TRBV7-2
D gene: NA
J gene: TRBJ1-6
clone size: many
CDR3 protein: CASTSRGNSPLHF
CDR3 DNA: TGTGCCAGCACGAGTAGGGGTAATTCACCCCTCCACTTT

V gene: TRBV10-2
D gene: NA
J gene: TRBJ1-1
clone size: many
CDR3 protein: CASSDWGANTEAFF
CDR3 DNA: TGCGCCAGCAGTGATTGGGGGGCGAACACTGAAGCTTTCTTT

V gene: TRBV27
D gene: NA
J gene: TRBJ1-2
clone size: few
CDR3 protein: CASSLSRDGNYGYTF
CDR3 DNA: TGTGCCAGCAGTTTATCACGGGACGGCAACTATGGCTACACCTTC

V gene: TRBV20-1
D gene: NA
J gene: TRBJ1-2
clone size: NA
CDR3 protein: CSARDLGGLGYTF
CDR3 DNA: TGCAGTGCTAGAGATTTAGGGGGACTGGGCTACACCTTC

V gene: TRBV20-1
D gene: NA
J gene: TRBJ1-5
clone size: many
CDR3 protein: CSARKTGLSNQPQHF
CDR3 DNA: TGCAGTGCTAGAAAGACGGGGTTAAGCAATCAGCCCCAGCATTTT

V gene: TRBV28
D gene: TRBD2
J gene: TRBJ2-3
clone size: many
CDR3 protein: CASSPSGGVDTQYF
CDR3 DNA: TGTGCCAGCAGTCCTAGCGGGGGGGTTGATACGCAGTATTTT

V gene: TRBV30
D gene: TRBD2
J gene: TRBJ2-1
clone size: NA
CDR3 protein: CAWDIAGGPFEQFF
CDR3 DNA: TGTGCCTGGGACATAGCGGGGGGGCCGTTTGAGCAGTTCTTC

V gene: TRBV6-4
D gene: TRBD1
J gene: TRBJ2-1
clone size: many
CDR3 protein: CASSDSSTGDNEQFF
CDR3 DNA: TGTGCCAGCAGTGACTCTTCGACAGGGGACAATGAGCAGTTCTTC

V gene: TRBV29-1
D gene: NA
J gene: TRBJ1-1
clone size: many
CDR3 protein: CSVRGTENTEAFF
CDR3 DNA: TGCAGCGTTCGTGGGACGGAGAACACTGAAGCTTTCTTT

V gene: TRBV6-2/TRBV6-3
D gene: NA
J gene: TRBJ1-5
clone size: many
CDR3 protein: CASSFGSSSNQPQHF
CDR3 DNA: TGTGCCAGCAGTTTTGGCAGTTCAAGCAATCAGCCCCAGCATTTT

V gene: TRBV7-2
D gene: NA
J gene: TRBJ1-2
clone size: many
CDR3 protein: CASSLVGGGAYGYTF
CDR3 DNA: TGTGCCAGCAGCTTAGTAGGGGGTGGGGCCTATGGCTACACCTTC

V gene: TRBV23-1
D gene: NA
J gene: TRBJ2-7
clone size: many
CDR3 protein: CASSPAGAEQYF
CDR3 DNA: TGCGCCAGCAGCCCCGCCGGGGCCGAGCAGTACTTC

V gene: TRBV7-2
D gene: NA
J gene: TRBJ1-1
clone size: many
CDR3 protein: CASSLARARSEAFF
CDR3 DNA: TGTGCCAGCAGCTTAGCGCGAGCAAGGAGTGAAGCTTTCTTT

V gene: TRBV29-1
D gene: TRBD1
J gene: TRBJ1-5
clone size: few
CDR3 protein: CSATGMRDQPQHF
CDR3 DNA: TGCAGCGCGACAGGGATGAGGGATCAGCCCCAGCATTTT

V gene: TRBV10-3
D gene: NA
J gene: TRBJ1-6
clone size: many
CDR3 protein: CAASGGRDSPLHF
CDR3 DNA: TGTGCCGCTTCCGGGGGTCGGGATTCACCCCTCCACTTT

V gene: TRBV6-2/TRBV6-3
D gene: NA
J gene: TRBJ1-5
clone size: few
CDR3 protein: CASSYVQGELFQPQHF
CDR3 DNA: TGTGCCAGCAGTTACGTACAGGGAGAGCTTTTTCAGCCCCAGCATTTT

V gene: TRBV29-1
D gene: NA
J gene: TRBJ1-2
clone size: many
CDR3 protein: CSVEGREGYTF
CDR3 DNA: TGCAGCGTTGAGGGAAGAGAGGGCTACACCTTC

V gene: TRBV27
D gene: NA
J gene: TRBJ1-1
clone size: many
CDR3 protein: CASSPSGGQRKEAFF
CDR3 DNA: TGTGCCAGCAGTCCTTCCGGGGGGCAGAGGAAGGAAGCTTTCTTT

V gene: TRBV7-2
D gene: TRBD1
J gene: TRBJ1-5
clone size: many
CDR3 protein: CASSPHGQGDNQPQHF
CDR3 DNA: TGTGCCAGCAGCCCCCACGGGCAGGGGGACAATCAGCCCCAGCATTTT